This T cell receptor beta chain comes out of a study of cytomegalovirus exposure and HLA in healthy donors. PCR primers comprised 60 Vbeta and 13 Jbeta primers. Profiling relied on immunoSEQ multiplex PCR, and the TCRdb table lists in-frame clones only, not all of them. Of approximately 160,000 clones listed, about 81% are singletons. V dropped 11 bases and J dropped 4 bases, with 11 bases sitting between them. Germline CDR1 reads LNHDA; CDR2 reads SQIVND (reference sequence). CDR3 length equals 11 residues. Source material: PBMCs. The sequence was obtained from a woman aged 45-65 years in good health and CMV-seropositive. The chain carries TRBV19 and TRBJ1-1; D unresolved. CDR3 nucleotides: TGTGCCTTAGGGCGGGGCACTGAAGCTTTCTTT. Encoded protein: CALGRGTEAFF.